Listed here are 5 T cell receptor beta chains from one sample, sequenced in a study of shared T cell receptors in the human thymus. Data came from immunoSEQ multiplex PCR; TCRdb stores just in-frame clones and leaves some out. Here the sample spans 500,000 to 850,000 clones, more than 75% being singletons. The data also belong to a second study, concerning human thymus T cells.

Material for sequencing was thymocytes. The receptors derive from a boy under three years old with a congenital heart defect.

This clone was observed once. The J gene is TRBJ2-4, the V gene TRBV15, with D tentatively TRBD1 (5 bases). The CDR3 is 15 residues long. V was cut by 1 base and J by 5 bases, with 12 bases left in between. From germline, CDR1 is LNHNV and CDR2 YYDKDF (reference sequence). CDR3 in amino acids: CATSRGQGWENIQYF. CDR3 DNA: TGTGCCACCAGCAGAGGGCAGGGCTGGGAAAACATTCAGTACTTC.

This clone came up once. This chain uses TRBV29-1 with TRBJ1-2, with a tentative D call TRBD1 (5 bases). The CDR3 has 16 amino acids. Germline CDR1 is SQVTM and CDR2 is ANQGSEA. V was cut by 7 bases and J by 1 base, with 22 bases left in between. DNA for the CDR3: TGCAGCGACCAGGGAAAAGGCATCGGCCGTAACTATGGCTACACCTTC. Translated: CSDQGKGIGRNYGYTF.

The CDR3 sequence: CASSQVPGLGKYF. CDR3 sequence (DNA): TGTGCCAGCAGCCAAGTCCCAGGGCTTGGAAAGTACTTC. The chain joins TRBV14 to TRBJ2-4; perhaps TRBD1 as D (5 bases). Trimming took 1 base from V and 14 from J, leaving 15 bases between them. CDR3 length: 13 amino acids. Per germline, CDR1 SGHDN and CDR2 FVKESK.

The CDR3 DNA reads as TGTGCCAGCAGACCCGGGGGGGGCCAAGAGACCCAGTACTTC. It codes for CASRPGGGQETQYF. V and J are TRBV28 and TRBJ2-5; TRBD2 agrees at 8 bases. Looked up from germline, CDR1 is MDHEN and CDR2 is SYDVKM. V lost 6 bases to trimming and J lost 1 base; unmatched junction nucleotides: 4. The CDR3 length is 14 residues. Full variable domain (remainder filled in from reference TRBV28 and TRBJ2-5): DVKVTQSSRYLVKRTGEKVFLECVQDMDHENMFWYRQDPGLGLRLIYFSYDVKMKEKGDIPEGYSVSREKKERFSLILESASTNQTSMYLCASRPGGGQETQYFGPGTRLLVL.

The J gene is TRBJ2-7, the V gene TRBV10-2, with a tentative D call TRBD2 (5 bases). The CDR3 covers 15 residues. Looked up from germline, CDR1 is WSHSY and CDR2 is SAAADI. Trimming cost V 6 bases and J 3 bases, with 18 bases left between them. The CDR3: CASRRIDKEDYEQYF. CDR3 in DNA: TGCGCCAGCAGACGCATTGACAAGGAGGACTACGAGCAGTACTTC.